The sequence of this TCR beta chain was determined in a study of early stage breast cancer tumors. Each sample had two DNA replicates, around 0.45 ug blood or about 1.5 ug tissue. Assay: immunoSEQ multiplex PCR; the TCRdb copy retains only in-frame clones and omits some. The sample records about 69,000 clones, approximately 80% being singletons. Comment on this clone: What it binds is unknown.

The germline gives CDR1 SGDLS, CDR2 YYNGEE. CDR3 length: 18 amino acids. Trimming took 0 bases from V and 4 from J, leaving 22 bases between them. Overall study results and limits: Most shared enriched TCRB sequences were commonly generated ones. Blood repertoires resembled normal breast more than tumor. Compared with adjacent normal breast tissue, tumors showed around 2.5-fold greater T cell density and higher clonality.

The TCR originated in a person aged 40-50 years with breast cancer. The sequencing input was blood. This chain connects TRBV9 to TRBJ1-1; no definite D call. CDR3 nucleotides: TGTGCCAGCAGCGTAGGAAGTAGTCCGTCTTTGGGAAGCACTGAAGCTTTCTTT. Its protein is CASSVGSSPSLGSTEAFF.